Sequencing of this T cell receptor beta chain was carried out in a study of blood T cell repertoires in COVID-19. Measured with immunoSEQ multiplex PCR; TCRdb has only the in-frame clones, and not every one. The sample lists around 290,000 clones, around 90% occurring once. Germline assignment: CDR1 SGHRS and CDR2 YFSETQ. The CDR3 runs to 14 residues. Deletions cut 2 bases from V and 3 bases from J, with 8 bases between. Material: PBMCs or T cells enriched from blood (not recorded which). This chain uses TRBV5-1 with TRBJ2-2; D not certain. This TCR came from a woman in her 30s who had recovered from COVID-19. In DNA form, the CDR3 reads TGCGCCAGCAGCTTTGGCGGTTACACCGGGGAGCTGTTTTTT. It translates to CASSFGGYTGELFF.